This T cell receptor beta chain was documented in a study of T cell changes during pregnancy in multiple sclerosis. Generated by immunoSEQ multiplex PCR, the TCRdb table keeps only in-frame clones and is missing some. The repertoire consists of approximately 45,000 clones, with 92% occurring once and the leading ten covering more than 0.35%. The CDR3 consists of 15 residues. CDR1 is SGHNT, CDR2 YENEEA, per germline. V was clipped by 4 bases and J by 0 bases, with 10 bases between them. Sequencing was performed on CD4+ T cells from peripheral blood mononuclear cells, taken in the second trimester of pregnancy. This TCR was sampled from a female donor in good health, enrolled as a control in a pregnancy study. The chain recombines TRBV11-3 with TRBJ2-1; no firm D call. The CDR3 DNA follows: TGTGCCAGCAGCTCGACAAGAAGCTCCTACAATGAGCAGTTCTTC. Its protein product is CASSSTRSSYNEQFF.